The T cell receptor beta chain described here comes from a study of OX40 agonist ivuxolimab in advanced cancers. Study-level results: In a subset of nonresponders, normalized T-cell clonal expansion was also low.

People who had autoimmune disease history or systemic immunosuppression were excluded. Germline V gene data show CDR1 as MGHDK and CDR2 as SYGVNS. Deletions cut 6 bases from V and 8 bases from J, with 10 bases between. This CDR3 has 11 residues. Details on this clone: What it recognizes is unknown.

Using immunoSEQ multiplex PCR, the repertoire was profiled, and TCRdb retains in-frame clones only, with some absent. Here the sample spans 15,000 to 20,000 clones, approximately 82% being singletons. V is TRBV25-1 and J is TRBJ1-1, with a weak D call TRBD1 (5 bases). Specimen: CD4+ or CD8+ T cells sorted from blood, collected in a trial of the OX40 agonist ivuxolimab. The sequence was obtained from an adult with an advanced solid tumor such as melanoma, head and neck, liver or kidney cancer. DNA for the CDR3: TGTGCCAGCAGGGGGGGAGCGGAAGCTTTCTTT. It translates to CASRGGAEAFF. Using reference TRBV25-1 and TRBJ1-1 for the parts outside the CDR3, the full variable domain is EADIYQTPRYLVIGTGKKITLECSQTMGHDKMYWYQQDPGMELHLIHYSYGVNSTEKGDLSSESTVSRIRTEHFPLTLESARPSHTSQYLCASRGGAEAFFGQGTRLTVV.